This TCR beta chain came from a study of T cell responses to AZD1222 COVID-19 vaccine. The method was immunoSEQ multiplex PCR; TCRdb's version includes in-frame clones alone and lacks a portion of them. The repertoire holds more than 150,000 clones, with 92% as singletons. The CDR3 is 13 amino acids. Germline loops: CDR1 SGHTA, CDR2 FQGNSA. J lost 4 bases, V lost 8 bases, and 3 bases had no gene match. This chain connects TRBV7-2 to TRBJ2-7; the match to TRBD2 covers 12 bases. The TCR was taken from an adult who received the AZD1222 COVID-19 vaccine. The sequenced sample was peripheral blood, obtained 28 days after the second AZD1222 dose. The CDR3 loop reads CASGGLAGYEQYF. The CDR3 DNA follows: TGTGCCAGCGGCGGACTAGCGGGGTACGAGCAGTACTTC.